These T cell receptor beta chains were read from a single sample in a study of molecular identifiers for immune sequencing clone quantification. Via MiXCR, TCRdb re-called the PCR reads, giving one row per CDR3 protein. The sample records about 640,000 distinct CDR3 sequences, less than 20% being singletons. The source material was naive CD8+ T cells from blood, with Jurkat cell RNA spiked in. The receptors come from a human donor in good health. Some libraries in this study had Jurkat cell RNA spiked in. The CDR3 runs from the conserved cysteine through the conserved F or W. A D gene is named only where the DNA matches it firmly. Clone size is stated in some rows and not others, as once, few, many or a class when expanded.

v_call: TRBV9; clone_size: -; j_call: TRBJ2-7; d_call: -; cdr3_aa: CASSVATGGDYEQYF; cdr3_nt: TGTGCCAGCAGCGTAGCTACCGGGGGCGACTACGAGCAGTACTTC
v_call: TRBV28; clone_size: -; j_call: TRBJ2-2; d_call: TRBD1; cdr3_aa: CTSSTGQGRTGELFF; cdr3_nt: TGTACCAGCAGTACTGGACAGGGACGAACCGGGGAGCTGTTTTTT
v_call: TRBV4-3; clone_size: many; j_call: TRBJ1-3; d_call: -; cdr3_aa: CASSPTVSGNTIYF; cdr3_nt: TGCGCCAGCAGCCCGACAGTCTCTGGAAACACCATATATTTT
v_call: TRBV6-2/TRBV6-3; clone_size: many; j_call: TRBJ1-1; d_call: -; cdr3_aa: CASSYGPEGGWNTEAFF; cdr3_nt: TGTGCCAGCAGTTACGGTCCTGAGGGGGGCTGGAACACTGAAGCTTTCTTT
v_call: TRBV5-1; clone_size: many; j_call: TRBJ1-2; d_call: TRBD1; cdr3_aa: CASSWTGSANYGYTF; cdr3_nt: TGCGCCAGCAGCTGGACAGGCTCAGCTAACTATGGCTACACCTTC
v_call: TRBV11-2; clone_size: -; j_call: TRBJ2-3; d_call: TRBD2; cdr3_aa: CASSLEFGLAGSTDTQYF; cdr3_nt: TGTGCCAGCAGCTTAGAGTTCGGGCTAGCGGGAAGCACAGATACGCAGTATTTT
v_call: TRBV7-9; clone_size: many; j_call: TRBJ2-7; d_call: -; cdr3_aa: CASSLALDEQYF; cdr3_nt: TGTGCCAGCAGCTTAGCCTTGGATGAGCAGTACTTC
v_call: TRBV5-6; clone_size: many; j_call: TRBJ2-7; d_call: -; cdr3_aa: CASSGPAMEQYF; cdr3_nt: TGTGCCAGCAGTGGACCGGCCATGGAGCAGTACTTC
v_call: TRBV4-3; clone_size: many; j_call: TRBJ2-3; d_call: -; cdr3_aa: CASSPVALGTDTQYF; cdr3_nt: TGCGCCAGCAGCCCAGTTGCGCTAGGAACAGATACGCAGTATTTT
v_call: TRBV7-9; clone_size: few; j_call: TRBJ1-1; d_call: -; cdr3_aa: CASSQPENTEAFF; cdr3_nt: TGTGCCAGCAGCCAACCAGAGAACACTGAAGCTTTCTTT
v_call: TRBV7-9; clone_size: few; j_call: TRBJ2-7; d_call: -; cdr3_aa: CASTTTPFGSGTSYEQYF; cdr3_nt: TGTGCCAGCACCACAACACCCTTCGGATCCGGGACATCCTACGAGCAGTACTTC
v_call: TRBV12-3/TRBV12-4; clone_size: many; j_call: TRBJ2-7; d_call: -; cdr3_aa: CASSPDNYEQYF; cdr3_nt: TGTGCCAGCAGTCCAGACAATTACGAGCAGTACTTC
v_call: TRBV4-3; clone_size: -; j_call: TRBJ2-1; d_call: -; cdr3_aa: CASSQVVGGAGYNEQFF; cdr3_nt: TGCGCCAGCAGCCAAGTGGTCGGGGGCGCGGGCTACAATGAGCAGTTCTTC
v_call: TRBV20-1; clone_size: many; j_call: TRBJ2-1; d_call: TRBD1; cdr3_aa: CSARDLGQGTVYNEQFF; cdr3_nt: TGCAGTGCTAGAGATTTGGGACAGGGAACTGTTTACAATGAGCAGTTCTTC
v_call: TRBV7-9; clone_size: many; j_call: TRBJ2-4; d_call: -; cdr3_aa: CASSDSGPKNIQYF; cdr3_nt: TGTGCCAGCAGCGACTCTGGACCCAAAAACATTCAGTACTTC